One sample yielded the 28 T cell receptor beta chains listed below, sequenced in a study of shared clonotypes between healthy human individuals. Produced via immunoSEQ multiplex PCR; TCRdb's table is partial and in-frame only. Altogether about 2 million clones are present, roughly 96% being singletons, with the ten largest covering approximately 0.13%. The sample consisted of naive CD4+ T cells sorted from blood. The subset was: CD45RA+ positively selected. These receptors originate from a man aged 18 to 29 in good health.

The rearrangement uses TRBV2 and TRBJ2-5, with unresolved D. Trimming took 2 bases from V and 1 from J, leaving 8 bases between them. Germline CDR1 reads SNHLY; CDR2 reads FYNNEI. The CDR3 totals 14 residues. CDR3 residues: CASSERAAQETQYF. CDR3 sequence (DNA): TGTGCCAGCAGTGAAAGGGCAGCCCAAGAGACCCAGTACTTC.

The chain is built from TRBV6-6 and TRBJ1-5; unclear D gene. Germline V CDR1 and CDR2: MNHNY, SVGAGI (reference sequence). This CDR3 region has 14 residues. Trimming pared 7 bases from V and 0 bases from J, leaving 10 bases between. The DNA of the CDR3 is TGTGCCAGCAAGACACAGAATAGCAATCAGCCCCAGCATTTT. Its translation: CASKTQNSNQPQHF.

This clone was observed at least ten times. The rearrangement joins TRBV11-2 to TRBJ1-5; D remains unclear. This CDR3 is built from 14 residues. Germline assignment: CDR1 SGHAT and CDR2 FQNNGV. The V end lost 1 base, the J end lost 3 bases, and 7 bases lay between the germline ends. The CDR3 here is CASSLGTLNQPQHF. In DNA, the CDR3 is TGTGCCAGCAGCTTAGGCACACTCAATCAGCCCCAGCATTTT.

The chain has TRBV5-4 and TRBJ2-5; unclear D gene. Germline CDR1 SGHNT, CDR2 YYREEE (reference sequence). Trimming took 7 bases from V and 5 from J, leaving 24 bases between them. CDR3 length: 16 amino acids. CDR3 in DNA: TGTGCCAGCGCCCAGGTCGATCCCCTTGGTTGGGAGACCCAGTACTTC. Translation gives CASAQVDPLGWETQYF.

This chain joins TRBV19 and TRBJ1-1; no definite D call. The CDR3 totals 15 residues. Germline CDR1 LNHDA, CDR2 SQIVND (reference sequence). The V and J ends lost 2 bases and 5 bases respectively, with 15 bases between them. CDR3 in amino acids: CASSISATLGTEAFF. CDR3 nucleotide sequence: TGTGCCAGTAGTATATCGGCCACCTTAGGAACTGAAGCTTTCTTT.

This clone was detected only once. The V gene is TRBV27, the J gene TRBJ1-1; weak D call: TRBD1 (6 bases). Germline V lookup: CDR1 MNHEY, CDR2 SMNVEV (reference sequence). The CDR3 runs to 13 residues. The V gene lost 1 base and the J gene lost 11 bases, with 14 bases spanning the gap. The CDR3 here is CASSLLYRARAFF. For the CDR3, the DNA is TGTGCCAGCAGTTTATTATACAGGGCTCGTGCTTTCTTT.

The gene calls are TRBV28 and TRBJ1-5, with D possibly TRBD1 on 6 matching bases. V lost 5 bases and J 3 bases, leaving 14 bases between the germline ends. CDR1 MDHEN and CDR2 SYDVKM come from the germline V gene. The CDR3 consists of 15 residues. The CDR3 is CASSLTQGTNQPQHF. The DNA for the CDR3 is TGTGCCAGCAGTCTTACGCAGGGGACCAATCAGCCCCAGCATTTT.

V is TRBV6-1 and J is TRBJ1-2; TRBD1 aligns across 10 bases. V trimming: 4 bases; J trimming: 2 bases; junction bases outside the gene matches: 4. In germline, CDR1 is MNHNS, CDR2 SASEGT. The CDR3 contains 15 residues. DNA of the CDR3: TGTGCCAGCAGTGCCCCGGGACAGGGGAACTATGGCTACACCTTC. This encodes CASSAPGQGNYGYTF.

Regarding this clone: Just one base apart from a much larger clone, this may be a read error. The V gene is TRBV18, the J gene TRBJ1-5; D ambiguous. The CDR3 runs 13 residues. V was pared by 4 bases and J by 4 bases, with 8 bases between. Germline V CDR1 and CDR2: KGHSH, LQKENI. Here the CDR3 reads CASSLNQNQPQHF. Here the CDR3 DNA reads TGTGCCAGCTCACTAAATCAGAATCAGCCCCAGCATTTT. Full variable domain (rest looked up from reference TRBV18 and TRBJ1-5): NAGVMQNPRHLVRRRGQEARLRCSPMKGHSHVYWYRQLPEEGLKFMVYLQKENIIDESGMPKERFSAEFPKEGPSILRIQQVVRGDSAAYFCASSLNQNQPQHFGDGTRLSIL.

The chain uses TRBV5-1 and TRBJ2-1; 8 positions agree with TRBD2. The ends lost 0 bases at V and 5 bases at J; junction bases unmatched: 1. Per the germline V gene, CDR1 is SGHRS and CDR2 is YFSETQ. The CDR3 spans 14 residues. The CDR3 bases are TGCGCCAGCAGCTTGGGCGGGAGGCACAATGAGCAGTTCTTC. Its protein is CASSLGGRHNEQFF.

The rearrangement links TRBV5-1 to TRBJ2-5, with 7 bases identical to TRBD1. The CDR3 is 16 amino acids. The ends lost 0 bases at V and 1 base at J; junction bases unmatched: 6. Germline lookup yields CDR1 SGHRS and CDR2 YFSETQ. CDR3 nucleotide sequence: TGCGCCAGCAGCTTGGTAGGGACAGTGGGCCAAGAGACCCAGTACTTC. Amino acids: CASSLVGTVGQETQYF.

J is TRBJ2-3 and V is TRBV4-3; 11 bases fit TRBD2. CDR1 and CDR2 from the germline V gene are LGHNA and YSLEER. V gave up 0 bases and J gave up 3 bases; unmatched junction bases: 5. The CDR3 loop spans 17 amino acids. The CDR3 region is CASSQDLLAGETDTQYF. DNA of the CDR3: TGCGCCAGCAGCCAAGACTTACTAGCGGGAGAGACAGATACGCAGTATTTT.

CDR3 in amino acids: CASSPRGSGGLETQYF. CDR3 nucleotides: TGTGCCAGCAGCCCCAGAGGGTCAGGGGGCCTGGAGACCCAGTACTTC. This chain links TRBV7-8 with TRBJ2-5, with 8 bases identical to TRBD1. The length of the CDR3 is 16 residues. Trimming took 5 bases from V and 5 from J; bases not matched to a gene: 13. Per germline, CDR1 SGHVS and CDR2 FQNEAQ.

The J gene is TRBJ2-1, the V gene TRBV7-2; 9 nucleotides align to TRBD2. Germline CDR1 and CDR2: SGHTA and FQGNSA. This CDR3 is built from 17 residues. Trimming at V came to 5 bases and at J to 4 bases, leaving 12 bases not matched to a gene. The CDR3 region is CASSPPGLAYRYNEQFF. The CDR3 nucleotides are TGTGCCAGCAGCCCACCGGGACTAGCATATCGATACAATGAGCAGTTCTTC.

The J gene is TRBJ1-2, the V gene TRBV5-1; D is unresolved. V gave up 3 bases and J gave up 8 bases, with 14 bases separating them. The CDR3 is 13 amino acids. Germline lookup yields CDR1 SGHRS and CDR2 YFSETQ. This CDR3 is CASSSGPSGGYTF. The CDR3 nucleotides are TGCGCCAGCAGCTCCGGGCCGTCGGGAGGCTACACCTTC.

The J gene is TRBJ2-1, the V gene TRBV4-2; the D call may be TRBD1 or TRBD2 (6 bases each). Germline V gives CDR1 LGHNA, CDR2 YNFKEQ. This CDR3 has 16 amino acids. V lost 6 bases and J lost 3, with 18 bases in between. This CDR3 is CASSSTDRGLYNEQFF. The CDR3 DNA reads as TGTGCCAGCAGTTCCACTGACCGGGGGCTCTACAATGAGCAGTTCTTC.

The chain joins TRBV6-5 to TRBJ1-1, with D perhaps TRBD1 (6 bases). Trimming shortened V by 6 bases and J by 6 bases, and 11 bases separated the two germline ends. Germline CDR1 MNHEY, CDR2 SVGAGI. The CDR3 length is 12 residues. The CDR3 sequence is CASRWGQAEAFF. In nucleotides, the CDR3 is TGTGCCAGCAGATGGGGGCAGGCTGAAGCTTTCTTT.

With regard to this clone: Germline is not matched at one junction end, which may reflect a read error. V gene TRBV7-7 combines with J gene TRBJ2-1; the D is unclear. The CDR3 spans 13 residues. Germline loops: CDR1 SSHAT, CDR2 FNYEAQ (reference sequence). DNA for the CDR3: TGTGCTAGCAGCTTACGTGGCGTTGATGAGCAGTTCTTC. Its translation is CASSLRGVDEQFF.

The chain has TRBV5-1 and TRBJ2-5; no reliable D call. In germline, CDR1 is SGHRS, CDR2 YFSETQ. The CDR3 covers 13 residues. The V end was cut by 1 base, the J end by 4 bases, with 8 bases between. The CDR3 coding sequence is TGCGCCAGCAGCTTGAACATTCTAGAGACCCAGTACTTC. It yields the protein CASSLNILETQYF.

Points on this clone: In the same sample, other DNA sequences code for this CDR3. The V and J genes are TRBV2 and TRBJ1-2, with D possibly being TRBD1 (5 bases). Per germline, CDR1 SNHLY and CDR2 FYNNEI. Deletions cut 1 base from V and 5 bases from J, with 8 bases between. The CDR3 totals 13 residues. The DNA for the CDR3 is TGTGCCAGCAGTGAAGGGGCAGGGTATGGCTACACCTTC. Amino acid sequence: CASSEGAGYGYTF.

J is TRBJ2-1 and V is TRBV10-3; the D gene is possibly TRBD2 (5 bases). The CDR3 length is 14 residues. Germline CDR1 ENHRY, CDR2 SYGVKD. Trimming shortened V by 2 bases and J by 5 bases, and 10 bases separated the two germline ends. CDR3 protein: CAISENPADNEQFF. The DNA for the CDR3 is TGTGCCATCAGTGAGAACCCAGCGGACAATGAGCAGTTCTTC.

The J gene is TRBJ1-5, the V gene TRBV19, with D tentatively TRBD1 (5 bases). Germline V gene sequence: CDR1 LNHDA, CDR2 SQIVND (reference sequence). Trimming shortened V by 5 bases and J by 5 bases, and 10 bases separated the two germline ends. This CDR3 contains 13 residues. Here the CDR3 reads CASSRTPDQPQHF. DNA of the CDR3: TGTGCCAGTAGTCGGACACCCGATCAGCCCCAGCATTTT.

There are a few counts of this clone. The gene calls are TRBV25-1 and TRBJ1-6; D unresolved. This CDR3 is built from 15 residues. CDR1 and CDR2 from the germline V gene are MGHDK and SYGVNS. V shed 3 bases and J shed 0 bases, with 6 bases lying between them. The CDR3 nucleotides are TGTGCCAGCAGTGACGTGAGCTCCTATAATTCACCCCTCCACTTT. Amino acids: CASSDVSSYNSPLHF. The whole variable domain, filled in from reference TRBV25-1 and TRBJ1-6, reads EADIYQTPRYLVIGTGKKITLECSQTMGHDKMYWYQQDPGMELHLIHYSYGVNSTEKGDLSSESTVSRIRTEHFPLTLESARPSHTSQYLCASSDVSSYNSPLHFGNGTRLTVT.

The genes are TRBV5-1 and TRBJ1-1; 8 nucleotides line up with TRBD1. The junction had 10 bases not matched to a gene; V was cut back by 9 bases and J by 3 bases. Germline V gene data show CDR1 as SGHRS and CDR2 as YFSETQ. The CDR3 runs 14 residues. The CDR3, as DNA: TGCGCCACATCCCCGACAGGGGTTGACACTGAAGCTTTCTTT. This gives the protein CATSPTGVDTEAFF.

The rearrangement uses TRBV7-6 and TRBJ2-2, with TRBD2 matching over 7 bases. The CDR3 contains 16 residues. CDR1 is SGHVS and CDR2 is FNYEAQ in the germline V gene. V shed 2 bases, J shed 0 bases, and the junction held 3 bases outside the gene matches. In DNA, the CDR3 is TGTGCCAGCAGCTTACGGCTAGCGGCGAACACCGGGGAGCTGTTTTTT. Amino acid sequence: CASSLRLAANTGELFF.

On this clone itself: Compared with germline, one end of the junction differs, possibly owing to a read error. The chain carries TRBV7-7 and TRBJ2-5; 9 positions match TRBD2. CDR1 SSHAT and CDR2 FNYEAQ come from the germline V gene (reference sequence). The CDR3 has 15 amino acids. CDR3 in DNA: TGTGCTAGCAGCTCCCGGGCGGGGGGGAGGCAGACCCAGTACTTC. This encodes CASSSRAGGRQTQYF.

The V and J genes are TRBV7-3 and TRBJ2-5, with 8 bases lining up with TRBD2. V lost 5 bases and J lost 4; bases outside the gene matches: 6. The germline gives CDR1 SGHTA, CDR2 FQGTGA. The CDR3 covers 14 residues. The CDR3 spells CASSRSGGIETQYF. CDR3 nucleotides: TGTGCCAGCAGCCGGAGCGGGGGAATAGAGACCCAGTACTTC.

The chain recombines TRBV18 with TRBJ1-1, with TRBD1 matching 8 bases. CDR3 length: 17 amino acids. The germline CDR1 and CDR2 sequences are KGHSH and LQKENI. V was pared by 3 bases and J by 4 bases, with 13 bases of the junction left unmatched. CDR3 residues: CASSPLLLTGGGTEAFF. Written as DNA, the CDR3 is TGTGCCAGCTCACCCCTTTTACTTACAGGGGGGGGCACTGAAGCTTTCTTT.